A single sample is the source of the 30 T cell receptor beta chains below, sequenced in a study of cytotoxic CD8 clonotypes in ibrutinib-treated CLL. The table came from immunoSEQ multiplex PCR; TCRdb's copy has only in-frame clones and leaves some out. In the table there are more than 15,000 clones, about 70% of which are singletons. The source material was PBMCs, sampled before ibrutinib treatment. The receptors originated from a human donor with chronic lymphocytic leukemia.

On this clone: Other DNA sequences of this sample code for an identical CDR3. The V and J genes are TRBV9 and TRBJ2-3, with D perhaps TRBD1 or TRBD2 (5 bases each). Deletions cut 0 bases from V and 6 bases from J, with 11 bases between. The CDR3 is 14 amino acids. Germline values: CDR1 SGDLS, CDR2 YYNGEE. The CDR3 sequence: CASSVVAGSDTQYF. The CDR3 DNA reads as TGTGCCAGCAGCGTAGTTGCAGGGAGCGATACGCAGTATTTT. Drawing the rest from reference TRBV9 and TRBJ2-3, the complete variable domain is DSGVTQTPKHLITATGQRVTLRCSPRSGDLSVYWYQQSLDQGLQFLIQYYNGEERAKGNILERFSAQQFPDLHSELNLSSLELGDSALYFCASSVVAGSDTQYFGPGTRLTVL.

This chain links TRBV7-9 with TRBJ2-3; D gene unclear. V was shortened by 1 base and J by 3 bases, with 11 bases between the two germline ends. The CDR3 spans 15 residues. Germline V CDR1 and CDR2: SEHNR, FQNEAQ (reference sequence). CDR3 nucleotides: TGTGCCAGCAGCTTAGAGGGAAGACCTACAGATACGCAGTATTTT. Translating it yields CASSLEGRPTDTQYF.

The CDR3 DNA reads TGTGCCAGCAACCCGGGCACCACCACTTACAATGAGCAGTTCTTC. The encoded protein is CASNPGTTTYNEQFF. The chain uses TRBV7-9 and TRBJ2-1; D remains ambiguous. CDR1 SEHNR and CDR2 FQNEAQ come from the germline V gene (reference sequence). The CDR3 is 15 residues long. Between the trimmed V and J ends, which lost 7 bases and 4 bases, there was a span of 17 bases.

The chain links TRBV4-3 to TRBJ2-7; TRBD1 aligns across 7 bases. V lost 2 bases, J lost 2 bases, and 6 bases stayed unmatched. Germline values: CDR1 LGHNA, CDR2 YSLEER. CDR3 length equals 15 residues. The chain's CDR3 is CASSQNRGQAYEQYF. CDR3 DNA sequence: TGCGCCAGCAGCCAAAATCGAGGACAGGCCTACGAGCAGTACTTC.

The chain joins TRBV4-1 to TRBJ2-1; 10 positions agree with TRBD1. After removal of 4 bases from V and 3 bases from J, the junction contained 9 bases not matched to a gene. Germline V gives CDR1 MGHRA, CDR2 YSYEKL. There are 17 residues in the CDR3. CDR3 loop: CASSRQTGTGVYNEQFF. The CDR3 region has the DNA TGCGCCAGCAGCCGCCAAACCGGGACAGGGGTCTACAATGAGCAGTTCTTC.

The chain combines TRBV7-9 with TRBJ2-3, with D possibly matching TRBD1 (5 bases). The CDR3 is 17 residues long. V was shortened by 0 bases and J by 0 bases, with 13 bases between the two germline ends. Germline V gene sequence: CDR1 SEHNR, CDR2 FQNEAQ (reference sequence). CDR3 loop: CASSLAVSRTSTDTQYF. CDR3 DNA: TGTGCCAGCAGCTTAGCGGTATCAAGGACAAGCACAGATACGCAGTATTTT.

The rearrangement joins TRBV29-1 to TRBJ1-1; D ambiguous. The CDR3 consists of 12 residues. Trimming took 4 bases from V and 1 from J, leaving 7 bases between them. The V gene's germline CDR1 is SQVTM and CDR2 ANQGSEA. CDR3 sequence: CSVVGRNTEAFF. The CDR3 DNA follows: TGCAGCGTTGTTGGAAGGAACACTGAAGCTTTCTTT.

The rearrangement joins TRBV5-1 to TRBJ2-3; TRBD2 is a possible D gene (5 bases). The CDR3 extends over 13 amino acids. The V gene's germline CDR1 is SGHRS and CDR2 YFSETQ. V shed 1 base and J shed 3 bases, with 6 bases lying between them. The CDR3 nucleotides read TGCGCCAGCAGCTTGACTAGGACAGATACGCAGTATTTT. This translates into CASSLTRTDTQYF.

The chain's CDR3 is CASSQGTAQETQYF. The CDR3 coding sequence is TGCGCCAGCAGCCAAGGCACAGCACAAGAGACCCAGTACTTC. The chain is built from TRBV4-1 and TRBJ2-5; D not resolved. The CDR3 is 14 amino acids. The germline V gene has CDR1 MGHRA and CDR2 YSYEKL. V lost 1 base and J 2 bases, leaving 8 bases between the germline ends.

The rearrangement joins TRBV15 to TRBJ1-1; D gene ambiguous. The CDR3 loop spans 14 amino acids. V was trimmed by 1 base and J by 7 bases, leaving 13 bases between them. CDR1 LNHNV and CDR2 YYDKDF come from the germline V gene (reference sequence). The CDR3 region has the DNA TGTGCCACCAGCAGAGGGGAAGTGTATGGTGAAGCTTTCTTT. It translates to CATSRGEVYGEAFF.

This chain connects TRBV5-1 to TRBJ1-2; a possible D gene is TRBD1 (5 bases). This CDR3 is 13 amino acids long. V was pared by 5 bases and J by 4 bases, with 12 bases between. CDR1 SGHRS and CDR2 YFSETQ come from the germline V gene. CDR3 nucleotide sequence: TGCGCCAGCAGTATCGACAGCCCCTATGGCTACACCTTC. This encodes CASSIDSPYGYTF. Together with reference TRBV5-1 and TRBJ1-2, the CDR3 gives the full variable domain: KAGVTQTPRYLIKTRGQQVTLSCSPISGHRSVSWYQQTPGQGLQFLFEYFSETQRNKGNFPGRFSGRQFSNSRSEMNVSTLELGDSALYLCASSIDSPYGYTFGSGTRLTVV.

The chain's CDR3 is CASSLLGRDTEAFF. CDR3 in DNA: TGTGCCAGCAGCTTATTGGGAAGGGACACTGAAGCTTTCTTT. The chain uses TRBV7-3 and TRBJ1-1; D is unresolved. V gave up 2 bases and J gave up 3 bases, with 10 bases separating them. Germline assignment: CDR1 SGHTA and CDR2 FQGTGA. CDR3 length equals 14 residues. Together with reference TRBV7-3 and TRBJ1-1, the CDR3 gives the full variable domain: GAGVSQTPSNKVTEKGKYVELRCDPISGHTALYWYRQSLGQGPEFLIYFQGTGAADDSGLPNDRFFAVRPEGSVSTLKIQRTERGDSAVYLCASSLLGRDTEAFFGQGTRLTVV.

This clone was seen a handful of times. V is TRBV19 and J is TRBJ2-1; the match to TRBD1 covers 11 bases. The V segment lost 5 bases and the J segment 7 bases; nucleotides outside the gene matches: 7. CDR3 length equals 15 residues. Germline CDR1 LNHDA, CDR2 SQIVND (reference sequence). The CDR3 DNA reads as TGTGCCAGTAGTCTTTGGACAGGGGGCTTTAATGAGCAGTTCTTC. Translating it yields CASSLWTGGFNEQFF.

CDR3 nucleotides: TGTGCCAGCAGTGACTCGGGGGGGGGCACAGATACGCAGTATTTT. It specifies CASSDSGGGTDTQYF. V and J are TRBV6-4 and TRBJ2-3; the match to TRBD2 covers 7 bases. This CDR3 has 15 amino acids. After removal of 0 bases from V and 1 base from J, the junction contained 1 base not matched to a gene. CDR1 and CDR2 from the germline V gene are MRHNA and SNTAGT.

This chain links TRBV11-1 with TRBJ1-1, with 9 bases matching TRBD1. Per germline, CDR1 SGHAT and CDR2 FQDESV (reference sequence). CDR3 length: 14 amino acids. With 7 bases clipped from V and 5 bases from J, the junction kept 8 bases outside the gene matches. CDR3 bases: TGTGCCAGCACCCTACAGGGGGCAGGTACTGAAGCTTTCTTT. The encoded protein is CASTLQGAGTEAFF.

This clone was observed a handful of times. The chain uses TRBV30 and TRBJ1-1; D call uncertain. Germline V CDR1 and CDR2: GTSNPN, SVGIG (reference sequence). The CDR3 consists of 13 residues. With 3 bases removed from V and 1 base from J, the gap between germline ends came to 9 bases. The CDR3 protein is CAWRPPGNTEAFF. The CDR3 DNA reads TGTGCCTGGAGACCCCCAGGGAACACTGAAGCTTTCTTT.

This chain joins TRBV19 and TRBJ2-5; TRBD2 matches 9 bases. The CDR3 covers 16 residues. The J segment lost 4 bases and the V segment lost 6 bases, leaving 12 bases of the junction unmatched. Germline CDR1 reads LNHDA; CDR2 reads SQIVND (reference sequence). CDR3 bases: TGTGCCAGTAGCCGGGGCCGCGGGGGGGCCCTAGAGACCCAGTACTTC. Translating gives CASSRGRGGALETQYF. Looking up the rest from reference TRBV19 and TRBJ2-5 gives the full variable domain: DGGITQSPKYLFRKEGQNVTLSCEQNLNHDAMYWYRQDPGQGLRLIYYSQIVNDFQKGDIAEGYSVSREKKESFPLTVTSAQKNPTAFYLCASSRGRGGALETQYFGPGTRLLVL.

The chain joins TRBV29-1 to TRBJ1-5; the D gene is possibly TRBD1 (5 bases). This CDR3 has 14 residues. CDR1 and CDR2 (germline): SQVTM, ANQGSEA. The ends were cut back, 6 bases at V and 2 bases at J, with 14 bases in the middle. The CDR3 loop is CSVSGGSGNQPQHF. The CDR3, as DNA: TGCAGCGTCTCCGGGGGTTCCGGCAATCAGCCCCAGCATTTT.

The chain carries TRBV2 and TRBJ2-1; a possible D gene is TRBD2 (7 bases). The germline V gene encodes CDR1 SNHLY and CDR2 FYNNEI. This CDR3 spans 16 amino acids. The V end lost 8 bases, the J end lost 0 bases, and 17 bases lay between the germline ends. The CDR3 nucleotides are TGTGCCAGCTCCCAGGGGAGGGGGGTCTCCTACAATGAGCAGTTCTTC. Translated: CASSQGRGVSYNEQFF.

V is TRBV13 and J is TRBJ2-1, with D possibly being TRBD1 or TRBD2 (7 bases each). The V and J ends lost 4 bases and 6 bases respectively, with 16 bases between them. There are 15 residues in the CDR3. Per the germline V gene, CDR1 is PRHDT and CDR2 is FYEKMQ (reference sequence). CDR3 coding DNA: TGTGCCAGCAGCTGGAAGGGCAGGGGGGGCAATGAGCAGTTCTTC. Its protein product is CASSWKGRGGNEQFF.

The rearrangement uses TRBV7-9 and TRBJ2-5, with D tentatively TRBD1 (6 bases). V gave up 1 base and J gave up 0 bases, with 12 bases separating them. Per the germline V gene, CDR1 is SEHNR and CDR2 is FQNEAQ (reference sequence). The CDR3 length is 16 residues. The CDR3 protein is CASSLEDSPNQETQYF. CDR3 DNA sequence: TGTGCCAGCAGCTTAGAGGACAGCCCAAACCAAGAGACCCAGTACTTC.

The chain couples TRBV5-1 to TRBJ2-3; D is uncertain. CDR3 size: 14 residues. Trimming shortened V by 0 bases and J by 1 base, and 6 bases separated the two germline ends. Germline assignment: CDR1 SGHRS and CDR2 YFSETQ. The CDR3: CASSLETRTDTQYF. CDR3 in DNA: TGCGCCAGCAGCTTGGAAACACGCACAGATACGCAGTATTTT.

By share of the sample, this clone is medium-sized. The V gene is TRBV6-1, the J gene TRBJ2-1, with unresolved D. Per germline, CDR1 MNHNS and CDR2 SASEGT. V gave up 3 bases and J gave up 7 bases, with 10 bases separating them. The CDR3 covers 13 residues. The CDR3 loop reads CASSDMFGNEQFF. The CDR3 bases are TGTGCCAGCAGTGATATGTTTGGGAATGAGCAGTTCTTC.

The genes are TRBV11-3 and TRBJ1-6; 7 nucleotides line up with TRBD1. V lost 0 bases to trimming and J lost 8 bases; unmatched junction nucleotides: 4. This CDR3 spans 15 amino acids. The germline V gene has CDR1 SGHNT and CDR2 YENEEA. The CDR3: CASSLDLQGDSPLHF. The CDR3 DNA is TGTGCCAGCAGCTTAGATTTGCAGGGGGATTCACCCCTCCACTTT.

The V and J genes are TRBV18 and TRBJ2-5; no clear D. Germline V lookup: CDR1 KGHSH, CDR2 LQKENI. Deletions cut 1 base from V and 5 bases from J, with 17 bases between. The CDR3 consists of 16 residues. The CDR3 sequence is CASSPRGALRVETQYF. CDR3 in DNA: TGTGCCAGCTCACCACGAGGAGCTCTCAGAGTTGAGACCCAGTACTTC.

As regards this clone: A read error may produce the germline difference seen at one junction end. CDR3 in DNA: TGCGCCAGCAACTTGGAGGCTAGCGGGGGGAGCACAGATACGCAGTATTTT. It specifies CASNLEASGGSTDTQYF. The rearrangement joins TRBV5-1 to TRBJ2-3; TRBD2 aligns across 11 bases. The CDR3 is made up of 17 amino acids. Per the germline V gene, CDR1 is SGHRS and CDR2 is YFSETQ.

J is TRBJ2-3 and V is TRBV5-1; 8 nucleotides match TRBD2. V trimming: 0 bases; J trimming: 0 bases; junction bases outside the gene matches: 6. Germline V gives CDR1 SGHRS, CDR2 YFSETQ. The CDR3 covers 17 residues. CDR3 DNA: TGCGCCAGCAGCTTGGCCCTAGCGGGTTCTAGCACAGATACGCAGTATTTT. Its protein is CASSLALAGSSTDTQYF.

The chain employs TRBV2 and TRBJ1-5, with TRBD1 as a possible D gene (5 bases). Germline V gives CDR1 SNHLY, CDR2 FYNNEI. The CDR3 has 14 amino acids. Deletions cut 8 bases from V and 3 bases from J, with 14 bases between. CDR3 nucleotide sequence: TGTGCCAGCCGGTCCGACGGACACAATCAGCCCCAGCATTTT. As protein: CASRSDGHNQPQHF. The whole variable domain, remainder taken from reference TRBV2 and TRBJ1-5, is EPEVTQTPSHQVTQMGQEVILRCVPISNHLYFYWYRQILGQKVEFLVSFYNNEISEKSEIFDDQFSVERPDGSNFTLKIRSTKLEDSAMYFCASRSDGHNQPQHFGDGTRLSIL.

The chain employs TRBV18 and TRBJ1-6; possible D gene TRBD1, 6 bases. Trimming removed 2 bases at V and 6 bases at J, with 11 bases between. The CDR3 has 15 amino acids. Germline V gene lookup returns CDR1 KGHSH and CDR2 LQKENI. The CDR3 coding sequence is TGTGCCAGCTCACCAGGAGAAGGGGGTAATTCACCCCTCCACTTT. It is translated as CASSPGEGGNSPLHF.

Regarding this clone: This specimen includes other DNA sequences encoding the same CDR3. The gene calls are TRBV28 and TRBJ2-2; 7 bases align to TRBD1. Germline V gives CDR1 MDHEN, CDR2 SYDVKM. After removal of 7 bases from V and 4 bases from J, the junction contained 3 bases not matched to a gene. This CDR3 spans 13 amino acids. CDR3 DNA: TGTGCCAGCACAGGGGGTGGCACCGGGGAGCTGTTTTTT. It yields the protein CASTGGGTGELFF. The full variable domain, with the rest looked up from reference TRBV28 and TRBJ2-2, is DVKVTQSSRYLVKRTGEKVFLECVQDMDHENMFWYRQDPGLGLRLIYFSYDVKMKEKGDIPEGYSVSREKKERFSLILESASTNQTSMYLCASTGGGTGELFFGEGSRLTVL.